These 4 T cell receptor beta chains share one sample of origin, sequenced in a study. From the 5' RACE reads, TCRdb called clonotypes with MiXCR, one entry per CDR3 protein. The sample lists just over 60,000 distinct CDR3 sequences; 25% to 35% were seen once. The sample taken for sequencing was tumor-infiltrating naive CD4+ T cells sorted from the breast tumor. As for subset: naive CD4+ T cells, CD4+CD45RA+CD25-. These receptors originate from a female donor with breast cancer.

There are a few counts of this clonotype. The rearrangement uses TRBV5-1 and TRBJ2-2, with D possibly matching TRBD2 (5 bases). The CDR3 length is 14 residues. Germline CDR1 is SGHRS and CDR2 is YFSETQ. Trimming removed 0 bases at V and 6 bases at J, with 9 bases between. CDR3 sequence (DNA): TGCGCCAGCAGCTTGGCCTCGGGGTCCGGGGAGCTGTTTTTT. It specifies CASSLASGSGELFF.

V and J are TRBV7-9 and TRBJ2-7; the D gene is possibly TRBD1 (5 bases). Germline CDR1 and CDR2: SEHNR and FQNEAQ (reference sequence). V lost 0 bases to trimming and J lost 6 bases, with 21 bases between them. This CDR3 comprises 17 residues. CDR3 nucleotide sequence: TGTGCCAGCAGCTTAGCAATTCCTCCAGGGTTATTTGGCGAGCAGTACTTC. Its translation: CASSLAIPPGLFGEQYF.

The V and J genes are TRBV3-1 and TRBJ2-2; TRBD2 matches 11 bases. CDR3 length: 17 residues. V gave up 4 bases and J gave up 3 bases; unmatched junction bases: 7. Per germline, CDR1 LGHDT and CDR2 YNNKEL (reference sequence). In DNA, the CDR3 is TGTGCCAGCAGCCCCCATACTAGCGGGAGCTACACCGGGGAGCTGTTTTTT. Translation gives CASSPHTSGSYTGELFF.

The V call is TRBV28, the J call TRBJ1-2; 8 bases agree with TRBD1. Looked up from germline, CDR1 is MDHEN and CDR2 is SYDVKM. The junction had 12 bases not matched to a gene; V was cut back by 8 bases and J by 10 bases. The CDR3 covers 13 residues. CDR3 residues: CASLPAGQAIYTF. As DNA, the CDR3 is TGTGCCAGCCTGCCCGCGGGACAGGCCATCTACACCTTC.